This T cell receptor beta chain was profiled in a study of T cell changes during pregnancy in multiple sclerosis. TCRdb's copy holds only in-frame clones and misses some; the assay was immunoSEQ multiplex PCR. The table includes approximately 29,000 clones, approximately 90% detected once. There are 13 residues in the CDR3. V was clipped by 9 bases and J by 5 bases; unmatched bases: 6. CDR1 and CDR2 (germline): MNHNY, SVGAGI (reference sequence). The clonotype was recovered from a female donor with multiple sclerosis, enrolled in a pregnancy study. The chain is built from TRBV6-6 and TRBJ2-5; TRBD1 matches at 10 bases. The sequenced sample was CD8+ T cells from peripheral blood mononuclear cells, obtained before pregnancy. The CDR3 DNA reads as TGTGCCAGTACCGGGACAGGGGCCGAGACCCAGTACTTC. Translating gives CASTGTGAETQYF.